This is a list of T cell receptor beta chains from one sample in a study of Ad26.COV2.S vaccination and SARS-CoV-2 variants. Assay: immunoSEQ multiplex PCR; the TCRdb copy retains only in-frame clones and omits some. The sample contains fewer than 400,000 clones, 86% of which appear only once. The specimen was peripheral blood, collected in a trial of Ad26.COV2.S vaccine versus placebo. The receptor source for this set is a person between 18 and 60 years old who received the Ad26.COV2.S COVID-19 vaccine or a placebo. Both conserved end residues are part of each CDR3. Each record gives: CDR3 protein, V gene.

CASSPQGRDYGYTF	TRBV5-4
CASSQERAGGSGPEQFF	TRBV3-1/TRBV3-2
CSVHRGLTEAFF	TRBV29-1
CASSPRGTGGPKETQYF	TRBV19
CSVDHRGRSDTQYF	TRBV29-1
CASSYPNRAIDEQYF	TRBV6-2/TRBV6-3
CASSSSGAYNSPLHF	TRBV5-1
CASSPRGNTIYF	TRBV3-1/TRBV3-2
CASSSNWDYGYTF	TRBV6-5
CASSLEGEGTQYF	TRBV7-6
CASSDAEQYF	TRBV6-2/TRBV6-3
CASSQDFRGDTGELFF	TRBV4-3
CASRLFGQQTEAFF	TRBV19
CASSRTTTYEQYF	TRBV7-2
CASSLVGPANVLTF	TRBV7-9
CASSHQGIQQPQHF	TRBV3-1/TRBV3-2
CASHTGAAPNYGYTF	TRBV6-5
CASSYSIQGNTEAFF	TRBV7-2
CASNSNRGYEKLFF	TRBV25-1